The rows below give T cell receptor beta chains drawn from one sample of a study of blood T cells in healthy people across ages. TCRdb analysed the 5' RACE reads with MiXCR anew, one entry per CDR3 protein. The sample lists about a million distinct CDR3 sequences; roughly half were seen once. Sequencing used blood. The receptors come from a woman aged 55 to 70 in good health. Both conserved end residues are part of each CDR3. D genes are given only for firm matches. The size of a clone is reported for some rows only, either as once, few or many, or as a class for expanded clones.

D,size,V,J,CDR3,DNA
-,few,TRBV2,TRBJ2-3,CASRYLSDTQYF,TGTGCCAGCAGGTACCTGTCAGATACGCAGTATTTT
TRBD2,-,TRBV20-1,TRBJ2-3,CSASRTSGTDTQYF,TGCAGTGCTAGCCGGACTAGTGGCACAGATACGCAGTATTTT
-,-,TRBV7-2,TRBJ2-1,CASSNPRESSYNEQFF,TGTGCCAGCAGTAACCCCAGGGAGTCTTCCTACAATGAGCAGTTCTTC
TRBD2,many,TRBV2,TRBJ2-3,CASSDRGGTDTQYF,TGCGCCAGCAGTGATCGGGGGGGCACAGATACGCAGTATTTT
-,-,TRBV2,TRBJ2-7,CASSDTRVGEQYF,TGTGCCAGCAGTGATACCCGGGTAGGCGAGCAGTACTTC
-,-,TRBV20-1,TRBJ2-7,CSARALAAYEQYF,TGCAGTGCTAGAGCCCTCGCGGCCTACGAGCAGTACTTC
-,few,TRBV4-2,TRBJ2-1,CASSQDRGLTNEQFF,TGTGCCAGCAGCCAAGACAGGGGCCTAACCAATGAGCAGTTCTTC
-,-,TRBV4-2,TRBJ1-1,CARSQMGRTGWAFF,TGTGCCAGAAGCCAAATGGGCCGGACTGGGTGGGCTTTCTTT
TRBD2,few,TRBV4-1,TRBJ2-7,CASSQGAPLVAGVRLYEQYF,TGCGCCAGCAGCCAAGGGGCCCCCCTTGTGGCGGGAGTTCGGTTGTACGAGCAGTACTTC
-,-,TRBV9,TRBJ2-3,CASSVDLRGSGGDTQYF,TGTGCCAGCAGCGTAGATCTCCGGGGAAGTGGGGGAGATACGCAGTATTTT
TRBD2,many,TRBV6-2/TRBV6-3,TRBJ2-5,CASSYASGRRSETQYF,TGTGCCAGCAGTTATGCTAGCGGGAGGAGATCGGAGACCCAGTACTTC
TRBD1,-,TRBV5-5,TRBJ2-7,CASSLGLGTGVDEQYF,TGTGCCAGCAGCTTGGGTTTGGGGACAGGGGTAGACGAGCAGTACTTC
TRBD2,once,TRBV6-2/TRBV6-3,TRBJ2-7,CASRTPGLGPREQCF,TGTGCCAGCAGGACCCCTGGACTAGGGCCTCGCGAGCAGTGCTTC
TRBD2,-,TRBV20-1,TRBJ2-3,CSARDQLAGIPDTQYF,TGCAGTGCTAGAGATCAACTAGCGGGGATCCCAGATACGCAGTATTTT
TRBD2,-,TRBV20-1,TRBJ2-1,CSARPMTSGGQVQFF,TGCAGTGCCAGACCCATGACTAGCGGGGGACAAGTGCAGTTCTTC
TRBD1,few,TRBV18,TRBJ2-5,CASSITQGAGETQYF,TGTGCCAGCTCCATTACCCAGGGGGCAGGAGAGACCCAGTACTTC
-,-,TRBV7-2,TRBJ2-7,CASSLQGHRNYEQYF,TGTGCCAGCAGCTTACAGGGGCACAGGAACTACGAGCAGTACTTC
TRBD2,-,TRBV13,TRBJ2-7,CASSLGRPGLVYEQYF,TGTGCCAGCAGCTTAGGCCGACCGGGACTAGTCTACGAGCAGTACTTC
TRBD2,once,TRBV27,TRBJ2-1,CASSLLGTSGLYNGQFF,TGTGCCAGCAGTTTACTCGGGACTAGCGGCCTTTACAATGGGCAGTTCTTC
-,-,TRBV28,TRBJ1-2,CASSPPRGARGYTF,TGTGCCAGCAGCCCCCCTCGGGGGGCGCGCGGCTACACCTTC
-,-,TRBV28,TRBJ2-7,CASSLIAVGSYEQYF,TGTGCCAGCAGTTTAATAGCGGTGGGCTCCTACGAGCAGTACTTC
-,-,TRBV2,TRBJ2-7,CARGPRGLSLEQYF,TGTGCCAGGGGCCCCCGGGGACTCTCCCTCGAGCAGTACTTC
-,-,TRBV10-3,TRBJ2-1,CAISESDSPPYNEQFF,TGTGCCATCAGTGAGTCTGACTCACCACCCTACAATGAGCAGTTCTTC
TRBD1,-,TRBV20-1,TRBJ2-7,CSARIPDRGEQYF,TGCAGTGCTAGAATACCAGACAGGGGCGAGCAGTACTTC
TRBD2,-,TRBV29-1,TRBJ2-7,CSVNGGEIGRAGDSYNEQYF,TGCAGCGTTAACGGGGGCGAGATCGGGAGGGCCGGGGACTCCTACAATGAGCAGTACTTC
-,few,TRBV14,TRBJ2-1,CASSQGTNYNEQFF,TGTGCCAGCAGCCAAGGGACGAACTACAATGAGCAGTTCTTC
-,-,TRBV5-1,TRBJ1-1,CASSLWGKGTEAFF,TGCGCCAGCAGCTTGTGGGGGAAGGGGACTGAAGCTTTCTTT
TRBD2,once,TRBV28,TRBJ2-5,CASSGTSQGREQYF,TGTGCCAGCAGTGGGACCTCTCAAGGGCGGGAGCAGTACTTC
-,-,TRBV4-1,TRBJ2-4,CASSHLPRSGAKNIQYF,TGCGCCAGCAGCCATTTACCGCGCTCAGGTGCCAAAAACATTCAGTACTTC
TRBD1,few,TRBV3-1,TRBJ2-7,CASSQDLGTGSYEQYF,TGTGCCAGCAGCCAAGATTTAGGGACAGGGTCCTACGAGCAGTACTTC
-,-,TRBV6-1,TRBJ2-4,CASSEWSNIQYF,TGTGCCAGCAGTGAATGGAGCAACATTCAGTACTTC
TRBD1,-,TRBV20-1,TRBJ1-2,CSASGAGQGSYGYTF,TGCAGTGCTAGTGGGGCGGGACAGGGTTCCTATGGCTACACCTTC
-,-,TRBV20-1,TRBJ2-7,CSLRPGAYEQYF,TGCAGCCTGCGGCCGGGAGCCTACGAGCAGTACTTC
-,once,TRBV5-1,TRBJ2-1,CASSFEGALEQFF,TGCGCCAGCAGCTTTGAAGGGGCACTCGAGCAGTTCTTC
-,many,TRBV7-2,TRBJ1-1,CASRITTGVGTEAFF,TGTGCCAGCAGGATAACCACGGGGGTAGGCACTGAAGCTTTCTTT
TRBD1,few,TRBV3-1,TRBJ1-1,CASSGQANTEAFF,TGTGCCAGCTCCGGACAGGCGAACACTGAAGCTTTCTTT
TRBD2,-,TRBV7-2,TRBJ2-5,CASSLDFASGRGEQYF,TGTGCCAGCAGCTTAGACTTCGCTAGCGGCAGAGGGGAGCAGTACTTC
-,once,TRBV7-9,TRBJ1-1,CASSSWGTEAFF,TGTGCCAGCAGTTCTTGGGGCACTGAAGCTTTCTTT
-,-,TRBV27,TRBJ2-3,CASSLSFWIAGTDTQYF,TGTGCCAGCAGTTTATCGTTCTGGATAGCAGGCACAGATACGCAGTATTTT
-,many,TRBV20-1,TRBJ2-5,CSAHNLAGKKETQYF,TGCAGTGCTCACAACTTGGCGGGAAAGAAGGAGACCCAGTACTTC
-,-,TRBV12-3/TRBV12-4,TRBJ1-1,CASSPTGGRVTEAFF,TGTGCCAGCAGTCCCACCGGGGGAAGGGTAACTGAAGCTTTCTTT
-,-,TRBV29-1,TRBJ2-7,CSVRLGTAYEQYF,TGCAGCGTGCGATTGGGAACCGCCTACGAGCAGTACTTC
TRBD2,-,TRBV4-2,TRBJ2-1,CASSQDGVAGGYNEQFF,TGTGCCAGCAGCCAAGATGGGGTAGCGGGAGGTTACAATGAGCAGTTCTTC
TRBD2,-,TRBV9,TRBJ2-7,CASSPRLAGGDLYEQYF,TGTGCCAGCAGCCCCAGACTAGCGGGAGGAGACCTCTACGAGCAGTACTTC
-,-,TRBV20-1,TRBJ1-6,CSTSREYNSPLHF,TGCAGTACTAGTAGAGAGTATAATTCACCCCTCCACTTT
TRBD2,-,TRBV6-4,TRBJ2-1,CASSLTTSGDEQFF,TGTGCCAGCAGTCTTACGACTAGCGGGGATGAGCAGTTCTTC
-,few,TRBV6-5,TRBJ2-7,CASSPRSSEQYF,TGTGCCAGCAGCCCCCGGTCGAGCGAGCAGTACTTC
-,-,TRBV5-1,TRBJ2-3,CASSLGSGVPTDTQYF,TGCGCCAGCAGCTTGGGGTCGGGAGTCCCCACAGATACGCAGTATTTT
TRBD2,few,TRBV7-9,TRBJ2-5,CASSAGTSVTETQYF,TGTGCCAGCAGCGCCGGGACTAGCGTTACAGAGACCCAGTACTTC
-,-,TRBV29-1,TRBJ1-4,CSVGGAGPNEKLFF,TGCAGCGTTGGGGGGGCAGGACCCAATGAAAAACTGTTTTTT
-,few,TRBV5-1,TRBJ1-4,CASSLASSTGKLFF,TGCGCCAGCAGCTTGGCTAGCAGTACGGGGAAACTGTTTTTT
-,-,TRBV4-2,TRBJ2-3,CASSRDPEGEPDTQYF,TGTGCCAGCAGCCGAGATCCGGAGGGCGAACCAGATACGCAGTATTTT
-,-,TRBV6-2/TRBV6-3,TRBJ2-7,CASSYPGTSYEQYF,TGTGCCAGCAGTTACCCCGGGACCTCCTACGAGCAGTACTTC